The T cell receptor beta chain described here comes from a study of somatic mutations in cytotoxic T cells in rheumatoid arthritis. V lost 2 bases, J lost 4 bases, and 5 bases stayed unmatched. This CDR3 has 15 residues. Germline V CDR1 and CDR2: MNHEY, SVGAGI. This clone has a single count. Some clones are missing from TCRdb's copy, which holds only in-frame ones; the method was immunoSEQ multiplex PCR. The sample has roughly 3,300 clones, approximately 80% seen once. V and J are TRBV6-5 and TRBJ2-7, with 10 bases matching TRBD2. The sequence was obtained from a man between 40 and 49 years old with rheumatoid arthritis. The sample was CD8+ T cells sorted from blood. The DNA of the CDR3 is TGTGCCAGCAGTTACACACTAGCGGGACAATACGAGCAGTACTTC. Amino acid sequence: CASSYTLAGQYEQYF.